What follows are 11 T cell receptor beta chains derived from one specimen sequenced in a study of blood T cell repertoires in COVID-19 (TCRdb year 2020). Receptor amplification or capture employed the immunoSEQ multiplex PCR assay. What TCRdb holds here is the immuneACCESS table cut down to in-frame rearrangements. Part of the clones is not present; checked against another copy, under half of the missing clones reflect an unresolved V gene, and the others are unexplained. A total of hundreds of thousands of clones appear in this sample, 70% to 90% of them only once. The top ten clonotypes cover around 4.1% of the sample. The sample comprised peripheral blood. The receptors were gathered from a woman in her forties or fifties with active or convalescent COVID-19.

CDR3 in amino acids: CASSLPGLAGGPYEQYF. The CDR3 DNA reads TGTGCCAGCAGCTTACCCGGACTAGCGGGAGGACCCTACGAGCAGTACTTC. The chain carries TRBV5-4 and TRBJ2-7, with 14 bases fitting TRBD2. The CDR3 totals 17 residues. V was pared by 2 bases and J by 2 bases, with 6 bases of the junction left unmatched. Germline CDR1 is SGHNT and CDR2 is YYREEE (reference sequence).

The sample holds one count of this clone. The rearrangement uses TRBV27 and TRBJ1-1; tentative D call: TRBD1 (6 bases). CDR3 length: 15 amino acids. Trimming shortened V by 7 bases and J by 0 bases, and 15 bases separated the two germline ends. Germline CDR1 is MNHEY and CDR2 is SMNVEV (reference sequence). The CDR3 protein is CASKLGGQVNTEAFF. The DNA of the CDR3 is TGTGCCAGCAAATTGGGGGGGCAGGTGAACACTGAAGCTTTCTTT.

The CDR3 nucleotides are TGTGCCAGCAGCGCCTATACAGGGGTTCAGACTCCGGATACGCAGTATTTT. Amino acid sequence: CASSAYTGVQTPDTQYF. The gene calls are TRBV14 and TRBJ2-3; 7 bases map to TRBD1. With 5 bases clipped from V and 6 bases from J, the junction kept 17 bases outside the gene matches. This CDR3 has 17 residues. The germline V gene has CDR1 SGHDN and CDR2 FVKESK.

This clone was recorded at least ten times. The rearrangement uses TRBV6-5 and TRBJ2-3, with 7 bases that match TRBD2. The V segment lost 6 bases and the J segment 4 bases; nucleotides outside the gene matches: 10. CDR1 is MNHEY and CDR2 is SVGAGI in the germline V gene. The CDR3 contains 15 residues. This chain's CDR3 is CASSAEGGAPDTQYF. The CDR3 coding sequence is TGTGCCAGCAGCGCCGAGGGAGGGGCCCCAGATACGCAGTATTTT.

This clone was observed once. An end of the junction does not agree with germline; a read error may underlie this. The V call is TRBV15, the J call TRBJ1-4, with 9 bases fitting TRBD1. The CDR3 runs 15 residues. Germline loops: CDR1 LNHNV, CDR2 YYDKDF (reference sequence). The CDR3 protein is CATSTWDRANEKLFF. The DNA for the CDR3 is TGTGCCACCAGCACATGGGACAGGGCTAACGAAAAACTGTTTTTT. The complete variable domain, with remaining parts taken from reference TRBV15 and TRBJ1-4, reads DAMVIQNPRYQVTQFGKPVTLSCSQTLNHNVMYWYQQKSSQAPKLLFHYYDKDFNNEADTPDNFQSRRPNTSFCFLDIRSPGLGDTAMYLCATSTWDRANEKLFFGSGTQLSVL.

The chain recombines TRBV6-5 with TRBJ2-7, with D possibly matching TRBD2 (6 bases). Germline CDR1 reads MNHEY; CDR2 reads SVGAGI. CDR3 size: 15 residues. Trimming stripped 2 bases from V and 0 bases from J, with 11 bases between. The chain's CDR3 is CASSYSRLGSYEQYF. The CDR3 coding sequence is TGTGCCAGCAGTTACAGTCGACTAGGCTCCTACGAGCAGTACTTC.

On this clone: The sample contains more than one DNA sequence encoding this CDR3. This sequence joins TRBV2 and TRBJ2-1; 14 nucleotides match TRBD2. The CDR3 is 19 residues long. CDR1 and CDR2 (germline): SNHLY, FYNNEI. With V trimmed by 2 bases and J by 1 base, 7 bases remained unmatched. This CDR3 reads CASSEPGLAGERSYNEQFF. The CDR3 DNA reads as TGTGCCAGCAGTGAACCGGGACTAGCGGGAGAAAGGTCCTACAATGAGCAGTTCTTC.

The J gene is TRBJ2-2, the V gene TRBV2, with TRBD1 as a possible D gene (5 bases). The length of the CDR3 is 14 residues. Germline V gives CDR1 SNHLY, CDR2 FYNNEI. With 0 bases removed from V and 3 bases from J, the gap between germline ends came to 5 bases. The CDR3 here is CASSEATDTGELFF. The CDR3 coding sequence is TGTGCCAGCAGTGAAGCGACAGACACCGGGGAGCTGTTTTTT.

V is TRBV19 and J is TRBJ2-2; 9 nucleotides line up with TRBD2. CDR3 size: 16 residues. Trimming took 7 bases from V and 7 from J; bases not matched to a gene: 13. Germline CDR1 LNHDA, CDR2 SQIVND (reference sequence). CDR3 sequence (DNA): TGTGCCAGTATGACTGGCGGGAGGGCCTGGGTCGGGGAGCTGTTTTTT. Its protein product is CASMTGGRAWVGELFF.

J is TRBJ2-5 and V is TRBV7-2, with 10 positions matching TRBD2. This CDR3 has 16 amino acids. The J segment lost 5 bases and the V segment lost 1 base, leaving 7 bases of the junction unmatched. Germline V CDR1 and CDR2: SGHTA, FQGNSA. CDR3 bases: TGTGCCAGCAGCTTAGGAAGGCTAGCGGGAGTGGAGACCCAGTACTTC. Translation: CASSLGRLAGVETQYF.

The J gene is TRBJ1-1, the V gene TRBV27, with D perhaps TRBD1 (6 bases). The germline V gene encodes CDR1 MNHEY and CDR2 SMNVEV (reference sequence). This CDR3 has 16 amino acids. Between the trimmed V and J ends, which lost 5 bases and 6 bases, there was a span of 22 bases. This chain's CDR3 is CASSRGMELMGAEAFF. The CDR3 DNA is TGTGCCAGCAGTAGGGGGATGGAGCTCATGGGGGCTGAAGCTTTCTTT.